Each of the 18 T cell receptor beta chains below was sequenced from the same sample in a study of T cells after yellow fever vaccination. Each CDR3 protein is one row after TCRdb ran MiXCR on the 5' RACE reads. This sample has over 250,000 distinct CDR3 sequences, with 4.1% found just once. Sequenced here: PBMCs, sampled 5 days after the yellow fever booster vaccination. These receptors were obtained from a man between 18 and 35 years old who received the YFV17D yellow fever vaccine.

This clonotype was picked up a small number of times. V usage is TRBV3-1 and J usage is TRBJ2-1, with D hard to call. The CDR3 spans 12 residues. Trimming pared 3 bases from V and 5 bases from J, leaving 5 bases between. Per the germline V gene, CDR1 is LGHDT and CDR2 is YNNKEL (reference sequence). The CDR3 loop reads CASSQGNNEQFF. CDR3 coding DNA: TGTGCCAGCAGCCAGGGTAACAATGAGCAGTTCTTC.

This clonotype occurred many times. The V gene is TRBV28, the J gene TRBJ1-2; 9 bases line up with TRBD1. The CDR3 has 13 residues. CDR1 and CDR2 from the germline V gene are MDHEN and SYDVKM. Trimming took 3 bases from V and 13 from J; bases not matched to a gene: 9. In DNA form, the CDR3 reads TGTGCCAGCAGTTTCCGGGACAGGGAAGTACGCACCTTC. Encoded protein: CASSFRDREVRTF.

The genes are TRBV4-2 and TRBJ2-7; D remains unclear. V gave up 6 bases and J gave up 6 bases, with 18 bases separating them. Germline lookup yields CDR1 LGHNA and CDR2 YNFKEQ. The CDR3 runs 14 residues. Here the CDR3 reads CASRIASVAGEQYF. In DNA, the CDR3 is TGTGCCAGCAGGATCGCCAGCGTGGCTGGCGAGCAGTACTTC.

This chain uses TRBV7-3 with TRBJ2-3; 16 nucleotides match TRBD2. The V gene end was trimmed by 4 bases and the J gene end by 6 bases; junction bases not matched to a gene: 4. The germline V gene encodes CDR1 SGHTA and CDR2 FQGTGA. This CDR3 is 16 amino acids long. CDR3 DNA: TGTGCCAGCAGCTCGGGACTAGCGGGGGGGCCGGATACGCAGTATTTT. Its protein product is CASSSGLAGGPDTQYF.

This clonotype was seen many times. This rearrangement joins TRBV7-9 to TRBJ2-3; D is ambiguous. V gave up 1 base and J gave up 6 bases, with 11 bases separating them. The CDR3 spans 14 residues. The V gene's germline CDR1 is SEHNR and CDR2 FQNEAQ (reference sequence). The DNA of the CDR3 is TGTGCCAGCAGCTTAGTCGACCCTAGGGATACGCAGTATTTT. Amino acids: CASSLVDPRDTQYF.

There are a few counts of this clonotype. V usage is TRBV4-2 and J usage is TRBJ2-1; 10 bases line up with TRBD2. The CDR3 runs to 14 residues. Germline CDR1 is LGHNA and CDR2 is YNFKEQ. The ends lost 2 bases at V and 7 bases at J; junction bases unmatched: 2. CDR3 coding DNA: TGTGCCAGCAGCCAAAATAGCGGGGGGAATGAGCAGTTCTTC. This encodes CASSQNSGGNEQFF.

The CDR3 DNA follows: TGTGCCAGCAGCCAGGGAGAGAGAGTGCCCCTCCACTTT. It yields the protein CASSQGERVPLHF. This sequence joins TRBV14 and TRBJ1-6; D gene uncertain. Looked up from germline, CDR1 is SGHDN and CDR2 is FVKESK. This CDR3 has 13 amino acids. V dropped 3 bases and J dropped 13 bases, with 13 bases sitting between them.

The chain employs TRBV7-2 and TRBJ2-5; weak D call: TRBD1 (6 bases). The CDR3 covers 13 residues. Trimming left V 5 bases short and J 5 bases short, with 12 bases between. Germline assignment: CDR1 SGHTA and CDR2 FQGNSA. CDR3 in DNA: TGTGCCAGCAGCGTCCACAGGGCGGAGACCCAGTACTTC. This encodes CASSVHRAETQYF.

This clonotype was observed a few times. The CDR3 nucleotides are TGTGCCAGCAGCGGCGTAGGTCAGCCCCAGCATTTT. Encoded protein: CASSGVGQPQHF. The genes are TRBV11-2 and TRBJ1-5; D gene unclear. Germline loops: CDR1 SGHAT, CDR2 FQNNGV. With 5 bases removed from V and 6 bases from J, the gap between germline ends came to 8 bases. The CDR3 is 12 residues long.

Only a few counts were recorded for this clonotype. The CDR3 DNA is TGTGCCAGCAGCGCTTCTAGCGGGGGTTACAATGAGCAGTTCTTC. It translates to CASSASSGGYNEQFF. The chain has TRBV7-3 and TRBJ2-1; 10 bases match TRBD2. The CDR3 has 15 residues. With V trimmed by 5 bases and J by 4 bases, 5 bases remained unmatched. Germline V lookup: CDR1 SGHTA, CDR2 FQGTGA.

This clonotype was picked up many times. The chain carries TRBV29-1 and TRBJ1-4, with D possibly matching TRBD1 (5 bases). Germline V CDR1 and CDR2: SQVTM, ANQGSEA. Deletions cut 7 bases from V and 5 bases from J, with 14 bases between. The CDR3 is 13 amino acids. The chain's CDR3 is CSGQTLPNEKLFF. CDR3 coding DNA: TGCAGCGGACAGACCCTACCCAATGAAAAACTGTTTTTT.

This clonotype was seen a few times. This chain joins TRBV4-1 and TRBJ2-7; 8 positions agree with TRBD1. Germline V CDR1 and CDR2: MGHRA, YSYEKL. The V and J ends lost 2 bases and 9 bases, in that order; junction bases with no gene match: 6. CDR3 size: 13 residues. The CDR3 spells CASSQQGAEVQYF. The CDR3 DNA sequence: TGCGCCAGCAGCCAACAGGGGGCAGAGGTGCAGTACTTC.

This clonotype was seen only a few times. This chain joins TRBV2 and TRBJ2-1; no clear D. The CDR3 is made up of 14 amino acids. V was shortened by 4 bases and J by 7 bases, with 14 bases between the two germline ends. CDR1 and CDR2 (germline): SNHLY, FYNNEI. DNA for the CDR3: TGTGCCAGCAGTGTCGTTCCTACGGAGAATGAGCAGTTCTTC. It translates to CASSVVPTENEQFF.

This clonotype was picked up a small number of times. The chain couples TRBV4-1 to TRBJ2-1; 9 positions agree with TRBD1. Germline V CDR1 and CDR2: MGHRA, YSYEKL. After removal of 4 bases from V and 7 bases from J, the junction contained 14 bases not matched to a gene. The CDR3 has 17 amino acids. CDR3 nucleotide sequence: TGCGCCAGCAGCCTTAGCCGGACCCCCGGGACAGGGAATGAGCAGTTCTTC. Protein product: CASSLSRTPGTGNEQFF.

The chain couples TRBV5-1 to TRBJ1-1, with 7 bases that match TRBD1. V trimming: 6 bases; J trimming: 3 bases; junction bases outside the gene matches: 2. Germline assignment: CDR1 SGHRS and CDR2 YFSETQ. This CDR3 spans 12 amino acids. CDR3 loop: CASIGQDTEAFF. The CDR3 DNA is TGCGCCAGCATTGGACAGGACACTGAAGCTTTCTTT.

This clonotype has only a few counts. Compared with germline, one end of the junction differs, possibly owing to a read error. The CDR3 loop is CASSYHETQYF. Here the CDR3 DNA reads TGTGCCAGCAGTTACCACGAGACCCAGTACTTC. This sequence joins TRBV6-5 and TRBJ2-5, with unresolved D. Germline CDR1 MNHEY, CDR2 SVGAGI. The CDR3 has 11 residues.

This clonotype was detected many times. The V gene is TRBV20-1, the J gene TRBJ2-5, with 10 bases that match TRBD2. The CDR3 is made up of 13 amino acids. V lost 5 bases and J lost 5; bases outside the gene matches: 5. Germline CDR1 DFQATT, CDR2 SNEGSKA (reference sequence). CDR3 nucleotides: TGCAGTGCTCCAGCGGGGGGGCGTGAGACCCAGTACTTC. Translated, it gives CSAPAGGRETQYF.

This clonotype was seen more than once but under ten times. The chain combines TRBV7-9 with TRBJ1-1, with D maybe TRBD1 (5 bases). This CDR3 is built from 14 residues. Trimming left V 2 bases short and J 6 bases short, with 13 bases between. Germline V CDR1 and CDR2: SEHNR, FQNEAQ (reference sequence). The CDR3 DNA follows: TGTGCCAGCAGCTTATCATCAGGGCTCGCTGAAGCTTTCTTT. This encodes CASSLSSGLAEAFF.